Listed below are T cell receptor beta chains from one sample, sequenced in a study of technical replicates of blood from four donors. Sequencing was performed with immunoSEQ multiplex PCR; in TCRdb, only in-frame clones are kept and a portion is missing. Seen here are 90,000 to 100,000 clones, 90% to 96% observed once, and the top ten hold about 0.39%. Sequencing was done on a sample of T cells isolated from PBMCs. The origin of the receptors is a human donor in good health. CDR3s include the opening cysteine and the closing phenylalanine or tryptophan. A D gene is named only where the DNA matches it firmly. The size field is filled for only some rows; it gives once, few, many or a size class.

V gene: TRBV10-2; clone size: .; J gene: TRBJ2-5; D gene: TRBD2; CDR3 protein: CASSRGLAGIQETQYF; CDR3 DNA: TGCGCCAGCAGCCGGGGACTAGCGGGAATTCAAGAGACCCAGTACTTC
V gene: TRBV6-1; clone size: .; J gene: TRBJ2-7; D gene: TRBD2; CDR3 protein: CASSWARLAEYEQYF; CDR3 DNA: TGTGCCAGCAGTTGGGCCCGACTAGCGGAATACGAGCAGTACTTC
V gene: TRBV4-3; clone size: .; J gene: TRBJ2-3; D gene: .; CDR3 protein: CASSQDGAATDTQYF; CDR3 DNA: TGCGCCAGCAGCCAAGACGGAGCAGCCACAGATACGCAGTATTTT
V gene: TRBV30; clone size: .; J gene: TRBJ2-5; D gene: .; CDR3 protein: CAWSSGRGEETQYF; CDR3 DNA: TGTGCCTGGAGTTCTGGGCGGGGTGAAGAGACCCAGTACTTC
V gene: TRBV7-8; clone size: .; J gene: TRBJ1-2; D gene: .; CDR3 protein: CASSSSRSINYGYTF; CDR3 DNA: TGTGCCAGCAGCTCCTCACGAAGCATAAACTATGGCTACACCTTC
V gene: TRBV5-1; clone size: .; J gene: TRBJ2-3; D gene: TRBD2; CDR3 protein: CASSLGPSGRVPDTQYF; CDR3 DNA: TGCGCCAGCAGCTTGGGCCCTAGCGGGAGGGTACCAGATACGCAGTATTTT
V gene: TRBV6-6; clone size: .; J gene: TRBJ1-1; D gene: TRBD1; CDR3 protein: CASRAPTGTLNTEAFF; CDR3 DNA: TGTGCCAGCAGGGCCCCGACAGGGACCCTGAACACTGAAGCTTTCTTT
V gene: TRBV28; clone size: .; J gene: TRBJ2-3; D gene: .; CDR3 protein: CASSLLRETTDTQYF; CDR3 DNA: TGTGCCAGCAGTTTATTGAGGGAGACCACAGATACGCAGTATTTT
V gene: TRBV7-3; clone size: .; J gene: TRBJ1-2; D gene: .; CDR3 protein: CASSLYGGYGYTF; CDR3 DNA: TGTGCCAGCAGCTTATACGGGGGCTATGGCTACACCTTC
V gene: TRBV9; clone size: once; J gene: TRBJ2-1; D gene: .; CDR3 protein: CASSGSRGNEQFF; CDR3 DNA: TGTGCCAGCAGCGGCTCTAGGGGTAATGAGCAGTTCTTC
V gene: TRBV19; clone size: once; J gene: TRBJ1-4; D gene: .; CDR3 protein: CASRRNEEKLFF; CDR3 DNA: TGTGCCAGTAGGAGAAACGAGGAAAAACTGTTTTTT
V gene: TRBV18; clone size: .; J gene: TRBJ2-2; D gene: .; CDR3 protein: CASSPGYGELFF; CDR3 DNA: TGTGCCAGCTCCCCGGGATACGGGGAGCTGTTTTTT
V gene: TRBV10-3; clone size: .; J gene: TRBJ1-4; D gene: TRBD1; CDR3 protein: CAISRTGGATNEKLFF; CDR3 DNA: TGTGCCATCAGTCGGACAGGGGGGGCAACTAATGAAAAACTGTTTTTT
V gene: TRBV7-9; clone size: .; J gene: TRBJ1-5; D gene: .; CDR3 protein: CASSLYGDSNQPQHF; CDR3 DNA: TGTGCCAGCAGCTTATACGGAGATAGCAATCAGCCCCAGCATTTT
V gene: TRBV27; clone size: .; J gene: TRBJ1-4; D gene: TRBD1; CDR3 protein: CASSFQSGETGGNEKLFF; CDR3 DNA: TGTGCCAGCAGTTTTCAAAGCGGGGAGACAGGGGGAAATGAAAAACTGTTTTTT
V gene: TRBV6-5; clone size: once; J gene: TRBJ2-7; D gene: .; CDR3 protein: CASSYSGDSYEQYF; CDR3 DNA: TGTGCCAGCAGTTACTCAGGAGATAGCTACGAGCAGTACTTC
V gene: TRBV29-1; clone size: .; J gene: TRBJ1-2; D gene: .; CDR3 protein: CSAEYPGMDGYTF; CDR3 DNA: TGCAGCGCAGAATATCCAGGGATGGATGGCTACACCTTC
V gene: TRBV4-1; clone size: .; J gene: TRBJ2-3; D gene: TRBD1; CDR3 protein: CASSLLQGTDTQYF; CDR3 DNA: TGCGCCAGCAGCCTACTACAGGGGACAGATACGCAGTATTTT
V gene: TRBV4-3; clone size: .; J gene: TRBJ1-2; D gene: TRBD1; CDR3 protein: CASSQSGTGYGYTF; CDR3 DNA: TGCGCCAGCAGCCAGTCCGGGACAGGCTATGGCTACACCTTC
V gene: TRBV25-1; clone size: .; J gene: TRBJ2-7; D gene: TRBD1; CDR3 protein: CASSYRGPYEQYF; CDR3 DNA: TGTGCCAGCAGTTACAGGGGGCCCTACGAGCAGTACTTC
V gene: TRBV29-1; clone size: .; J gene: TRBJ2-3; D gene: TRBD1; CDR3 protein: CSVNTGGTDTQYF; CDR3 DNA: TGCAGCGTTAATACAGGGGGGACAGATACGCAGTATTTT
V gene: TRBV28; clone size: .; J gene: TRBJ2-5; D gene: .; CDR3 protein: CASSQITRETQYF; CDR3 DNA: TGTGCCAGCAGCCAAATTACGCGTGAGACCCAGTACTTC
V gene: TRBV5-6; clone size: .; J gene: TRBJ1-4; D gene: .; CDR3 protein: CASSTIDGGVNNEKLFF; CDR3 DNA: TGTGCCAGCAGTACCATTGACGGGGGAGTCAATAATGAAAAACTGTTTTTT
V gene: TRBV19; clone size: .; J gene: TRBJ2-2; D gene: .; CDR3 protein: CASSTLRVGENTGELFF; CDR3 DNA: TGTGCCAGTAGTACTCTGAGGGTCGGTGAGAACACCGGGGAGCTGTTTTTT
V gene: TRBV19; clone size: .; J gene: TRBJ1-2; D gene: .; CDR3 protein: CASSMEGGSHVPDGYTF; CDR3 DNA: TGTGCCAGTAGTATGGAGGGAGGGAGCCACGTCCCTGATGGCTACACCTTC
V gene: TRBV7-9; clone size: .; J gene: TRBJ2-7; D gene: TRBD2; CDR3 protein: CASSLEGLTEQYF; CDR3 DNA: TGTGCCAGCAGCTTAGAGGGACTAACTGAGCAGTACTTC